The 10 T cell receptor beta chains reported below all come from one sample, sequenced in a study of read filtering for tumor transcriptome and immune sequencing. From roughly 0.4 ug of RNA, a library with molecular barcoded alpha/delta and beta/gamma adaptors was made. MiXCR was run by TCRdb on the reads, yielding one entry per CDR3 protein. The sample gives about 47,000 distinct CDR3 sequences, approximately 12% of which show up once; roughly 15% is in the top ten. Sample: a population of CD138-negative cells sorted from bone marrow. All receptors come from a donor aged 40 or older with multiple myeloma.

This clonotype was seen many times. This rearrangement joins TRBV19 to TRBJ1-6; 10 positions agree with TRBD1. This CDR3 has 15 amino acids. Looked up from germline, CDR1 is LNHDA and CDR2 is SQIVND (reference sequence). V gave up 4 bases and J gave up 8 bases; unmatched junction bases: 5. Here the CDR3 reads CASSTTGTGDSPLHF. CDR3 DNA sequence: TGTGCCAGTAGTACGACCGGGACAGGGGATTCACCCCTCCACTTT.

As to this clonotype: A read error is possible here, since a much larger clone lies one base away. The chain carries TRBV12-3 or TRBV12-4 and TRBJ2-1; 7 bases match TRBD2. The CDR3 covers 17 residues. The V gene end was trimmed by 6 bases and the J gene end by 4 bases; junction bases not matched to a gene: 15. CDR3 loop: CASSASDGGSRYNEQFF. CDR3 bases: TGTGCCAGCAGCGCCTCCGACGGCGGGAGTAGATACAATGAGCAGTTCTTC.

The table lists this clonotype with many counts. The CDR3 sequence: CAISGTGDTQYF. Here the CDR3 DNA reads TGTGCCATCAGTGGGACAGGAGATACGCAGTATTTT. The chain combines TRBV10-3 with TRBJ2-3, with TRBD1 identical over 7 bases. The CDR3 runs to 12 residues. Germline V lookup: CDR1 ENHRY, CDR2 SYGVKD. V lost 4 bases, J lost 5 bases, and 0 bases stayed unmatched.

As for this clonotype: This sequence is one base from a far larger clone and is likely a read error. This rearrangement joins TRBV5-5 to TRBJ2-1, with D perhaps matching TRBD1 (6 bases). This CDR3 comprises 14 residues. Germline assignment: CDR1 SGHKS and CDR2 YYEKEE (reference sequence). In nucleotides, the CDR3 is TGTGCCAGCAGCTCTACAGGGATCCACAATGAGCGGTTCTTC. This codes for CASSSTGIHNERFF. The full variable domain, rest sourced from reference TRBV5-5 and TRBJ2-1, is DAGVTQSPTHLIKTRGQQVTLRCSPISGHKSVSWYQQVLGQGPQFIFQYYEKEERGRGNFPDRFSARQFPNYSSELNVNALLLGDSALYLCASSSTGIHNERFFGPGTRLTVL.

This clonotype has only a few counts. The J gene is TRBJ1-5, the V gene TRBV19, with a tentative D call TRBD1 (6 bases). The V end lost 6 bases, the J end lost 4 bases, and 13 bases lay between the germline ends. The germline V gene encodes CDR1 LNHDA and CDR2 SQIVND (reference sequence). This CDR3 has 14 amino acids. CDR3 sequence (DNA): TGTGCCAGTAGGGCGGACAGCACTAATCAGCCCCAGCATTTT. Its translation: CASRADSTNQPQHF.

This clonotype appeared many times. The genes are TRBV2 and TRBJ2-1; D is uncertain. The CDR3 is made up of 13 amino acids. Germline V lookup: CDR1 SNHLY, CDR2 FYNNEI. V was trimmed by 7 bases and J by 4 bases, leaving 11 bases between them. CDR3 nucleotide sequence: TGTGCCAGCAATAACGGCAGATACAATGAGCAGTTCTTC. Residues: CASNNGRYNEQFF.

This clonotype was counted ten times or more. The V gene is TRBV18, the J gene TRBJ2-2; D is possibly TRBD1 (5 bases). Trimming removed 1 base at V and 0 bases at J, with 12 bases between. This CDR3 region has 17 residues. Germline V gene sequence: CDR1 KGHSH, CDR2 LQKENI. CDR3 bases: TGTGCCAGCTCACCACGTCTGAGACAGTCGAACACCGGGGAGCTGTTTTTT. This encodes CASSPRLRQSNTGELFF.

This clonotype has at least ten counts. The gene calls are TRBV5-1 and TRBJ2-7, with TRBD1 matching 7 bases. Germline-derived CDR1 and CDR2 are SGHRS and YFSETQ. This CDR3 region has 15 residues. The V gene end was trimmed by 4 bases and the J gene end by 0 bases; junction bases not matched to a gene: 7. The CDR3 DNA follows: TGCGCCAGCAGCGAACAGACAGGGAGCTCCTACGAGCAGTACTTC. Amino acid sequence: CASSEQTGSSYEQYF.

On this clonotype: A far larger clone is one nucleotide away, so this likely arose from a read error. The chain employs TRBV7-2 and TRBJ2-2, with TRBD2 matching 7 bases. This CDR3 has 11 residues. Germline loops: CDR1 SGHTA, CDR2 FQGNSA. The CDR3 reads CASSFRGGLFF. CDR3 nucleotide sequence: TGTGCCAGCAGCTTCCGCGGGGGGCTGTTTTTT.

In the case of this clonotype: One base away lies a much larger clone, so this may be a sequencing read error. The chain recombines TRBV27 with TRBJ2-7; the D is unclear. CDR1 is MNHEY and CDR2 is SMNVEV in the germline V gene (reference sequence). The CDR3 has 10 amino acids. V dropped 9 bases and J dropped 4 bases, with 7 bases sitting between them. CDR3: CARDAYEQYF. DNA of the CDR3: TGTGCCAGGGACGCTTACGAGCAGTACTTC.